This T cell receptor beta chain stems from a study of control samples from healthy donors and cancer patients (dated by TCRdb to 2018 to 2020). Taken from cysteine to phenylalanine, the CDR3 has 15 residues. Just CDR3 DNA is preserved here, 45 bases in frame from base 1. V loses 1 base at its end and J loses 8 bases; junction bases beyond the gene matches: 5. In the germline V gene (reference sequence), CDR1 corresponds to SEHNR and CDR2 to FQNEAQ. This clone has only one observation. Its antigen specificity is not known. Base qualities were left out, and no much larger clone turns up one base away. The library was generated by the immunoSEQ multiplex PCR assay. What TCRdb holds here is the immuneACCESS table cut down to in-frame rearrangements. Part of the clones is not present; checked against another copy, under half of the missing clones reflect an unresolved V gene, and the others are unexplained. The sample includes 120,000 or so clones, with around 92% observed a single time. The ten biggest clones cover approximately 0.58% of the sample.

The specimen sequenced was PBMCs. The sequence was obtained from a man at least 80 years old with head and neck cancer. The rearrangement joined TRBV7-9 to TRBJ1-2; TRBD1 fits 12 bases in the junction. The DNA reads as follows: TGTGCCAGCAGCTTAGAGTTCGGGACAGGGGGCGGCTACACCTTC. Translation gives CASSLEFGTGGGYTF.